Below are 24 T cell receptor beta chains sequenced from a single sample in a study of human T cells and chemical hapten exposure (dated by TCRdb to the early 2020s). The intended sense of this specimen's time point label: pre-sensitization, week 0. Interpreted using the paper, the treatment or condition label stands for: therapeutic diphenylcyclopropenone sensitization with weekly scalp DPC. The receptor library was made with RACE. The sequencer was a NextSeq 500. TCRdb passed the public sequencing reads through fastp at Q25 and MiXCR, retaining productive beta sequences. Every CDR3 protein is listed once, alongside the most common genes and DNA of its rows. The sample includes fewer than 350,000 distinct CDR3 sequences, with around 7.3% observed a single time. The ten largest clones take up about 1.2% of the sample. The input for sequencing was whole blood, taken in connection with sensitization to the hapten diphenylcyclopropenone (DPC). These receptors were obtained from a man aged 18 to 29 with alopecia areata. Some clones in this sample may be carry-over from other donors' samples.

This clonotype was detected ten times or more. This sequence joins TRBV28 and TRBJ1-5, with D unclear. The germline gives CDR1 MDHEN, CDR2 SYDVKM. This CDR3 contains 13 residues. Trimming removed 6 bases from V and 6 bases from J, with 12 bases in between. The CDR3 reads CASSLRPGQPQHF. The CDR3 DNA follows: TGTGCCAGCAGCCTCCGCCCCGGTCAGCCCCAGCATTTT.

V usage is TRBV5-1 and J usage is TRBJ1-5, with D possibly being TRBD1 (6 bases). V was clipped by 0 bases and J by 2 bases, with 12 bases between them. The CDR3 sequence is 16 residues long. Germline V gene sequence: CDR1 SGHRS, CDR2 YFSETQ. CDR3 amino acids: CASSLGLRGGNQPQHF. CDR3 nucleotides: TGCGCCAGCAGCTTGGGGCTCAGGGGAGGCAATCAGCCCCAGCATTTT.

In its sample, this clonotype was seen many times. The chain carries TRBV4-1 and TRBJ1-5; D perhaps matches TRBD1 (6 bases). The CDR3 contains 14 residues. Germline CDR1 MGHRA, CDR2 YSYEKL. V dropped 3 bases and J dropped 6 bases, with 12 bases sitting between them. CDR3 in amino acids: CASSQETGRQPQHF. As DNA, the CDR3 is TGCGCCAGCAGCCAGGAGACAGGCCGTCAGCCCCAGCATTTT.

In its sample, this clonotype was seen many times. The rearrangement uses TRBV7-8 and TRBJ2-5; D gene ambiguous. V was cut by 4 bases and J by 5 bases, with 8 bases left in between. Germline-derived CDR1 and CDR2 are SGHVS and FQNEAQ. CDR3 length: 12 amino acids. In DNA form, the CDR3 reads TGTGCCAGCAGCTCCTATTGGGAGACCCAGTACTTC. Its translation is CASSSYWETQYF. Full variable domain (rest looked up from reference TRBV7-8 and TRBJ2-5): GAGVSQSPRYKVAKRGQDVALRCDPISGHVSLFWYQQALGQGPEFLTYFQNEAQLDKSGLPSDRFFAERPEGSVSTLKIQRTQQEDSAVYLCASSSYWETQYFGPGTRLLVL.

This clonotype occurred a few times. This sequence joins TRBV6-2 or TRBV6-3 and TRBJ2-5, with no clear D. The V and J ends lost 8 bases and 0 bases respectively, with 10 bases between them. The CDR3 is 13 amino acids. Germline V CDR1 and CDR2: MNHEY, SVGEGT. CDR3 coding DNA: TGTGCCAGCGCTAGGGATAACCAAGAGACCCAGTACTTC. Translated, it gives CASARDNQETQYF.

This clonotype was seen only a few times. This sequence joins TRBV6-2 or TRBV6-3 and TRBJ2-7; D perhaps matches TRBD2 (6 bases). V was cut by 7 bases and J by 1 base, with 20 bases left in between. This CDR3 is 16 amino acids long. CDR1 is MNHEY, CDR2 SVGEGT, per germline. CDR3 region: CASTPGPGTGSYEQYF. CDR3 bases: TGTGCCAGCACCCCAGGGCCCGGGACTGGGTCCTACGAGCAGTACTTC.

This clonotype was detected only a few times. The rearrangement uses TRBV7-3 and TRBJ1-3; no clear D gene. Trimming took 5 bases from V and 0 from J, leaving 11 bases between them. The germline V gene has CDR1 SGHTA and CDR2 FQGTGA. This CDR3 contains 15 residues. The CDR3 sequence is CASSAGPDSGNTIYF. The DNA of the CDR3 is TGTGCCAGCAGCGCAGGACCGGACTCTGGAAACACCATATATTTT.

The CDR3 nucleotides are TGCGCCAGCAAGGTGTCCGGGCGGCCCAGCTCCTTGAACACTGAAGCTTTCTTT. This codes for CASKVSGRPSSLNTEAFF. The chain combines TRBV5-1 with TRBJ1-1; D gene uncertain. Deletions cut 6 bases from V and 0 bases from J, with 24 bases between. Germline V gene data show CDR1 as SGHRS and CDR2 as YFSETQ. The CDR3 spans 18 residues.

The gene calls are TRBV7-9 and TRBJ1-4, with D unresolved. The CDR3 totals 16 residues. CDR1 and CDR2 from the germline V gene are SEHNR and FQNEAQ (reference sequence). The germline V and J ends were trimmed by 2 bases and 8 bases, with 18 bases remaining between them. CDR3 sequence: CASSLLFGRVEEKLFF. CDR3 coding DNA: TGTGCCAGCAGCTTATTATTTGGCCGCGTAGAAGAAAAACTGTTTTTT.

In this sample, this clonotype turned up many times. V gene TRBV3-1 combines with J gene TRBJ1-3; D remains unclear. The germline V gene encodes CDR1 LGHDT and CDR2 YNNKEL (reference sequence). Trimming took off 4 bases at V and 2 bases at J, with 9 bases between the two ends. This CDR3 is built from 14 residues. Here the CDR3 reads CASSPASTGNTIYF. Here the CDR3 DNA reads TGTGCCAGCAGCCCCGCCAGTACTGGAAACACCATATATTTT. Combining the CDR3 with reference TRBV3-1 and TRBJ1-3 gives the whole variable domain DTAVSQTPKYLVTQMGNDKSIKCEQNLGHDTMYWYKQDSKKFLKIMFSYNNKELIINETVPNRFSPKSPDKAHLNLHINSLELGDSAVYFCASSPASTGNTIYFGEGSWLTVV.

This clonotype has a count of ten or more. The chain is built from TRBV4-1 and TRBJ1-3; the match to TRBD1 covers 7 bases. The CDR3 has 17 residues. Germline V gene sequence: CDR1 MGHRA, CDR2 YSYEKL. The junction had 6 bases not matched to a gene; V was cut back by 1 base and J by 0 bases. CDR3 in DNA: TGCGCCAGCAGCCAAGGCTCCCAGGGGGGCTCTGGAAACACCATATATTTT. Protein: CASSQGSQGGSGNTIYF.

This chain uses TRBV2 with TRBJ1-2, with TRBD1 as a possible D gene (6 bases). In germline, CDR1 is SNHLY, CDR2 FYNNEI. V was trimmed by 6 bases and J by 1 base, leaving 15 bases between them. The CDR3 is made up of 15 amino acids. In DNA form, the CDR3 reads TGTGCCAGCAGCGAGGGGGACGGACGTAACTATGGCTACACCTTC. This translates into CASSEGDGRNYGYTF.

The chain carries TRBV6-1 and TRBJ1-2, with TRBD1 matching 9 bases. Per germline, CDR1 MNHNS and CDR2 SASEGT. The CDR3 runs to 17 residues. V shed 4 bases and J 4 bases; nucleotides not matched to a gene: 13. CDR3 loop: CASSGSDRGSRPYGYTF. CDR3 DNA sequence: TGTGCCAGCAGTGGGTCGGACAGGGGCTCGCGACCCTATGGCTACACCTTC.

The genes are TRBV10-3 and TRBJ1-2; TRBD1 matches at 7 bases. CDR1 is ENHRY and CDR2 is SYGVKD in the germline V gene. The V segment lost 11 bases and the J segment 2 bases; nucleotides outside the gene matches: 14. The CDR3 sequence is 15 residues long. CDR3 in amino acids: CALGDSDRMNYGYTF. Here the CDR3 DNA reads TGTGCCTTGGGGGATTCGGACAGGATGAACTATGGCTACACCTTC.

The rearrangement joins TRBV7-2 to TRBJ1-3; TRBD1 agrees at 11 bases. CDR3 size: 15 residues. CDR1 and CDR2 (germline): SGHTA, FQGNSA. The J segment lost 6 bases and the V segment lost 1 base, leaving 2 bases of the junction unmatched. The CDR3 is CASSLGTGGLNTIYF. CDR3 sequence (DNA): TGTGCCAGCAGCTTAGGGACAGGGGGCTTAAACACCATATATTTT. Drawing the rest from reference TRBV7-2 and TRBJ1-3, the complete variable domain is GAGVSQSPSNKVTEKGKDVELRCDPISGHTALYWYRQSLGQGLEFLIYFQGNSAPDKSGLPSDRFSAERTGGSVSTLTIQRTQQEDSAVYLCASSLGTGGLNTIYFGEGSWLTVV.

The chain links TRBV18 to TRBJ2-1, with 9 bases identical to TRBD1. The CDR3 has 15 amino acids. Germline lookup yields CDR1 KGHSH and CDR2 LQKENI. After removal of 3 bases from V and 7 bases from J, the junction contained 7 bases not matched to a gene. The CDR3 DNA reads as TGTGCCAGCTCACCTCTAAAACAGGGGGCTAATGAGCAGTTCTTC. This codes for CASSPLKQGANEQFF.

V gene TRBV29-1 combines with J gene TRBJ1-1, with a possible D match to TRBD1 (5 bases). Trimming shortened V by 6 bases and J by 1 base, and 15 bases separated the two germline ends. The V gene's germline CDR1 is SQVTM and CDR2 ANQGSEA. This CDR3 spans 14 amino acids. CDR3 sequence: CSVQVREGNTEAFF. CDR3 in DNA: TGCAGCGTACAGGTCCGTGAGGGGAACACTGAAGCTTTCTTT.

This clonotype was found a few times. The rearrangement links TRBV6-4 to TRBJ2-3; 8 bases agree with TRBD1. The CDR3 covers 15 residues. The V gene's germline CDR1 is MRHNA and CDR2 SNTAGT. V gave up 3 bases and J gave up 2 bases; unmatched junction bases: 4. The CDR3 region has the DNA TGTGCCAGCAGTGATAGGACAGGGACCACAGATACGCAGTATTTT. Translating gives CASSDRTGTTDTQYF.

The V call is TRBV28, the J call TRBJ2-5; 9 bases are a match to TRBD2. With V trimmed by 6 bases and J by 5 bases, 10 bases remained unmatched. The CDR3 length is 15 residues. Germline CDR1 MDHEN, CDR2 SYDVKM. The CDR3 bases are TGTGCCAGCAGCCTTAGCGGGGGCCGGGGGGAGACCCAGTACTTC. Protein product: CASSLSGGRGETQYF.

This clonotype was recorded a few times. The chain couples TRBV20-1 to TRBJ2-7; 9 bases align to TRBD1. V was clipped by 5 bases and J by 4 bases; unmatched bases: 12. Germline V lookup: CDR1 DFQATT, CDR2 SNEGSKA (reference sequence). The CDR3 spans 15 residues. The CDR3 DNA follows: TGCAGTGCTGCCTTCTCCGGGACAGGGCCTTACGAGCAGTACTTC. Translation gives CSAAFSGTGPYEQYF.

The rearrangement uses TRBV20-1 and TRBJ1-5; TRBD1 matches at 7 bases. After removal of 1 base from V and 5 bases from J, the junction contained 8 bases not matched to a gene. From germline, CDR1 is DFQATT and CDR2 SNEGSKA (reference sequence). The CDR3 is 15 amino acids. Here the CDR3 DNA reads TGCAGTGCTAGAGCACCGGGACAGTCCTATCAGCCCCAGCATTTT. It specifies CSARAPGQSYQPQHF.

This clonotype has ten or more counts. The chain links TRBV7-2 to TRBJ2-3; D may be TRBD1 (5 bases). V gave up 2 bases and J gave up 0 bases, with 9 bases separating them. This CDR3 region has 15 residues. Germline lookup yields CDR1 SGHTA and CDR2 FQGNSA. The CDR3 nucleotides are TGTGCCAGCAGCTTAAGGCAGGGAAGCACAGATACGCAGTATTTT. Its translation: CASSLRQGSTDTQYF.

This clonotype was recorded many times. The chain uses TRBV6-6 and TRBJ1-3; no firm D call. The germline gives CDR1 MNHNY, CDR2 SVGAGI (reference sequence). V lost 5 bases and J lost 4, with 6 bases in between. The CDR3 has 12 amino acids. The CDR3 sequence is CASSGLGNTIYF. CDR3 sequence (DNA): TGTGCCAGCAGTGGGCTCGGAAACACCATATATTTT.

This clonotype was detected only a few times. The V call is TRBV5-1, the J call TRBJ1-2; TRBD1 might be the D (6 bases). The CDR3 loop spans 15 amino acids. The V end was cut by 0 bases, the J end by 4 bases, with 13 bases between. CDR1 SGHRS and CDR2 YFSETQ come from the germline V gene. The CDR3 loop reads CASSLETGLSYGYTF. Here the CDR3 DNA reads TGCGCCAGCAGCTTGGAGACAGGATTGAGCTATGGCTACACCTTC. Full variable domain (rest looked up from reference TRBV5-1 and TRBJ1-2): KAGVTQTPRYLIKTRGQQVTLSCSPISGHRSVSWYQQTPGQGLQFLFEYFSETQRNKGNFPGRFSGRQFSNSRSEMNVSTLELGDSALYLCASSLETGLSYGYTFGSGTRLTVV.